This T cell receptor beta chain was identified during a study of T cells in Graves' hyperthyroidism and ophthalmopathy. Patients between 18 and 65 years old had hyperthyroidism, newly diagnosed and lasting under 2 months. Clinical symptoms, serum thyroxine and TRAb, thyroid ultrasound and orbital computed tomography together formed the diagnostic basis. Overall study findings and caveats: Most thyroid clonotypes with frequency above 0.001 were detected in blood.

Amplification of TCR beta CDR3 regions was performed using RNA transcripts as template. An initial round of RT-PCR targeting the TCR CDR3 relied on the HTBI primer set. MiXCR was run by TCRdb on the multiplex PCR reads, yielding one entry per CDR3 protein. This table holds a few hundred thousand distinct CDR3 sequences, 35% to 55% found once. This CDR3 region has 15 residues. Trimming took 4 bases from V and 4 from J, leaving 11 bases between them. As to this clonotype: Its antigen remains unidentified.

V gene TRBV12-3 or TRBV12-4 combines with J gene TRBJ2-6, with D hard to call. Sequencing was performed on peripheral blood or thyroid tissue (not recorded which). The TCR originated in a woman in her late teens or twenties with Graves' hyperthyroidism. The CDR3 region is CASSWMGFGANVLTF. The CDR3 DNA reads TGTGCCAGCAGTTGGATGGGGTTCGGGGCCAACGTCCTGACTTTC.